What follows describes a single T cell receptor (beta chain). Its antigen is still unknown. This sample is drawn from a study of T cell responses to AZD1222 COVID-19 vaccine. Study-wide findings and caveats: Clonal diversity may have been underestimated in mostly white British donors.

The assay was immunoSEQ multiplex PCR, and TCRdb's table has in-frame clones only and misses some. The table includes 95,000 to 150,000 clones, around 87% detected once. There are 13 residues in the CDR3. V was clipped by 6 bases and J by 7 bases; unmatched bases: 8. The receptor was isolated from an adult who received the AZD1222 COVID-19 vaccine. The V call is TRBV12-3 or TRBV12-4, the J call TRBJ2-7; 8 bases are a match to TRBD1. Material: peripheral blood, obtained 28 days after the second AZD1222 dose. The CDR3 reads CASSTTGVWEQYF. The CDR3 DNA reads as TGTGCCAGCAGCACGACAGGGGTTTGGGAGCAGTACTTC.